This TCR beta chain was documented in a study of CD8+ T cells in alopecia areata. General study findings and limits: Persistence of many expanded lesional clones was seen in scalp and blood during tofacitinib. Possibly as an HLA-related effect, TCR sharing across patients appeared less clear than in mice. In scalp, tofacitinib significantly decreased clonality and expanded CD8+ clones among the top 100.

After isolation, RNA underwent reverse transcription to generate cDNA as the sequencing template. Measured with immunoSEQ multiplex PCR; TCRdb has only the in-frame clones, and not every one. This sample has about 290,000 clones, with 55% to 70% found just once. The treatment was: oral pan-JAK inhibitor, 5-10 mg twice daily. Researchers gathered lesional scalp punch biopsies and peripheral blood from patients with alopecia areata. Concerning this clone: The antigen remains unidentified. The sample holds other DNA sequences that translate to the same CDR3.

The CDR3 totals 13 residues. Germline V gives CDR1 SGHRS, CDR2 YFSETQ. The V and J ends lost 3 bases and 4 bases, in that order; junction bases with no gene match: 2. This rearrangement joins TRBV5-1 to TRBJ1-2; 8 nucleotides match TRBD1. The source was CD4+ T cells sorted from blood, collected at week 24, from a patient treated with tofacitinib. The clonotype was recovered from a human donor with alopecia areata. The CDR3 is CASSSTGVYGYTF. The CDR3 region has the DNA TGCGCCAGCAGCTCGACAGGGGTCTATGGCTACACCTTC.